Detailed here is one T cell receptor beta chain. Its target is not known. The record originates from a study of T cell responses to AZD1222 COVID-19 vaccine. Study background: Second doses were pooled across both intervals (about 4 or about 12 weeks).

Per germline, CDR1 SGHTA and CDR2 FQGTGA. V was trimmed by 3 bases and J by 6 bases, leaving 9 bases between them. This CDR3 has 14 amino acids. Overall study results and limits: Donors were largely white British and mainly female; clonal diversity was possibly underestimated. With dominance at 160-218 and 743-854, vaccine-associated CD4 TCRs spanned spike.

Measured with immunoSEQ multiplex PCR; TCRdb has only the in-frame clones, and not every one. The sample gives roughly 180,000 clones, approximately 90% of which show up once; approximately 2.9% is in the top ten. The sequence derives from an adult in good health. Material: peripheral blood, obtained on day 0 of AZD1222 vaccination. V gene TRBV7-3 combines with J gene TRBJ1-6; D not resolved. The CDR3 DNA is TGTGCCAGCAGCTTCGGCGGAGTTAATTCACCCCTCCACTTT. Its translation is CASSFGGVNSPLHF. The variable domain in full, completed from reference TRBV7-3 and TRBJ1-6, reads GAGVSQTPSNKVTEKGKYVELRCDPISGHTALYWYRQSLGQGPEFLIYFQGTGAADDSGLPNDRFFAVRPEGSVSTLKIQRTERGDSAVYLCASSFGGVNSPLHFGNGTRLTVT.